Below, 28 T cell receptor beta chains from the same sample are listed, as sequenced in a study of CD8+ T cells in alopecia areata. Once RNA had been extracted, it was reverse transcribed into cDNA to act as the sequencing template. Clones were sequenced by immunoSEQ multiplex PCR, and TCRdb holds only the in-frame ones, with some missing. There are 150,000 to 200,000 clones in the sample; under 80% occur only once, and about 1.3% lies in the top ten. Treatment reported: oral pan-JAK inhibitor, 5-10 mg twice daily. The starting material was CD4+ T cells sorted from blood, obtained between weeks 47 and 50, from a patient treated with tofacitinib. Receptors were obtained from a human donor with alopecia areata.

Comment on this clone: Other DNA sequences in the sample encode the same CDR3. This chain joins TRBV6-5 and TRBJ1-4; 8 bases are shared with TRBD1. This CDR3 spans 15 amino acids. CDR1 is MNHEY, CDR2 SVGAGI, per germline. J was trimmed by 7 bases and V by 2 bases; bases with no gene match: 6. In DNA form, the CDR3 reads TGTGCCAGCAGTTACGGTGGGACAGGTGGTGAAAAACTGTTTTTT. Translation: CASSYGGTGGEKLFF.

This clone was seen a few times. The chain has TRBV6-5 and TRBJ1-1; 7 positions match TRBD1. V gave up 8 bases and J gave up 4 bases; unmatched junction bases: 7. Germline values: CDR1 MNHEY, CDR2 SVGAGI. CDR3 size: 13 residues. Written as DNA, the CDR3 is TGTGCCAGCCGAGACAGGGCGTTCACTGAAGCTTTCTTT. It is translated as CASRDRAFTEAFF.

This clone has a count of ten or more. The chain links TRBV5-1 to TRBJ2-3; no definite D call. Trimming removed 1 base from V and 7 bases from J, with 16 bases in between. This CDR3 has 15 residues. The germline gives CDR1 SGHRS, CDR2 YFSETQ. The CDR3 spells CASSLPGTTSHTQYF. CDR3 DNA: TGCGCCAGCAGCTTGCCTGGCACCACGTCACATACGCAGTATTTT.

CDR3: CSVLTGKNTEAFF. The CDR3 coding sequence is TGCAGCGTCCTCACAGGGAAAAACACTGAAGCTTTCTTT. The chain links TRBV29-1 to TRBJ1-1, with TRBD1 as a possible D gene (6 bases). Trimming removed 6 bases at V and 2 bases at J, with 13 bases between. CDR1 SQVTM and CDR2 ANQGSEA come from the germline V gene. The CDR3 consists of 13 residues.

The chain links TRBV27 to TRBJ2-7, with 9 bases lining up with TRBD1. Trimming cost V 4 bases and J 2 bases; bases outside gene matches: 6. Germline loops: CDR1 MNHEY, CDR2 SMNVEV (reference sequence). The CDR3 is 15 amino acids. This CDR3 is CASSSRTGVTYEQYF. The CDR3 DNA reads as TGTGCCAGCAGTTCAAGGACAGGGGTTACCTACGAGCAGTACTTC.

The rearrangement uses TRBV30 and TRBJ1-2; possibly TRBD1 for D (5 bases). CDR1 and CDR2 from the germline V gene are GTSNPN and SVGIG (reference sequence). There are 11 residues in the CDR3. Trimming removed 5 bases at V and 6 bases at J, with 10 bases between. As DNA, the CDR3 is TGTGCCTGGGGACCAGGGAATGGCTACACCTTC. The encoded protein is CAWGPGNGYTF.

The chain couples TRBV6-6 to TRBJ1-2; no clear D gene. With 7 bases removed from V and 4 bases from J, the gap between germline ends came to 16 bases. CDR1 and CDR2 from the germline V gene are MNHNY and SVGAGI (reference sequence). This CDR3 comprises 14 residues. CDR3 region: CASNEPIWIYGYTF. The CDR3 DNA is TGTGCCAGCAACGAGCCGATTTGGATCTATGGCTACACCTTC.

This clone was seen ten or more times. The CDR3 region has the DNA TGCAGCGCCCAAGACAGTGTAACTCAGCCCCAGCATTTT. Translating it yields CSAQDSVTQPQHF. The J gene is TRBJ1-5, the V gene TRBV29-1, with D possibly being TRBD1 (5 bases). The CDR3 spans 13 residues. Germline values: CDR1 SQVTM, CDR2 ANQGSEA. V lost 7 bases and J 6 bases, leaving 16 bases between the germline ends. The full variable domain, in which reference TRBV29-1 and TRBJ1-5 provide the parts outside the CDR3, is SAVISQKPSRDICQRGTSLTIQCQVDSQVTMMFWYRQQPGQSLTLIATANQGSEATYESGFVIDKFPISRPNLTFSTLTVSNMSPEDSSIYLCSAQDSVTQPQHFGDGTRLSIL.

This clone was observed a handful of times. The rearrangement links TRBV11-1 to TRBJ2-1, with 9 bases matching TRBD1. Germline trimming cut 3 bases from V and 8 bases from J; bases unmatched to any gene: 8. The CDR3 contains 15 residues. Germline V gives CDR1 SGHAT, CDR2 FQDESV (reference sequence). The CDR3 nucleotides are TGTGCCAGCAGCTTCTATGCCGGGACAGGGTATGAGCAGTTCTTC. It is translated as CASSFYAGTGYEQFF.

This chain joins TRBV7-2 and TRBJ2-4, with D unresolved. The CDR3 consists of 16 residues. CDR1 SGHTA and CDR2 FQGNSA come from the germline V gene. The V gene lost 5 bases and the J gene lost 0 bases, with 14 bases spanning the gap. This chain's CDR3 is CASSLRSTLAKNIQYF. The CDR3 bases are TGTGCCAGCAGCCTTCGGTCTACCTTAGCCAAAAACATTCAGTACTTC. Full variable domain (rest looked up from reference TRBV7-2 and TRBJ2-4): GAGVSQSPSNKVTEKGKDVELRCDPISGHTALYWYRQSLGQGLEFLIYFQGNSAPDKSGLPSDRFSAERTGGSVSTLTIQRTQQEDSAVYLCASSLRSTLAKNIQYFGAGTRLSVL.

The chain couples TRBV29-1 to TRBJ2-4, with D uncertain. The germline gives CDR1 SQVTM, CDR2 ANQGSEA. The CDR3 extends over 14 amino acids. The V end was cut by 4 bases, the J end by 0 bases, with 10 bases between. CDR3 DNA: TGCAGCGTTGTTTTCGGCCTAGCCAAAAACATTCAGTACTTC. Amino acids: CSVVFGLAKNIQYF.

The V and J genes are TRBV6-5 and TRBJ1-1; the D gene is possibly TRBD1 (6 bases). Deletions cut 5 bases from V and 6 bases from J, with 10 bases between. The length of the CDR3 is 12 residues. CDR1 is MNHEY and CDR2 is SVGAGI in the germline V gene. The CDR3 nucleotides are TGTGCCAGCAGTAACGGACAGTCTGAAGCTTTCTTT. Its protein is CASSNGQSEAFF.

This clone showed up just once. This sample includes further DNA sequences coding for the same CDR3. The rearrangement uses TRBV5-1 and TRBJ2-5; no definite D call. The germline V gene has CDR1 SGHRS and CDR2 YFSETQ. The CDR3 extends over 14 amino acids. Trimming shortened V by 0 bases and J by 3 bases, and 9 bases separated the two germline ends. The CDR3 here is CASSLDLAEETQYF. CDR3 DNA: TGCGCCAGCAGCTTGGACTTGGCAGAAGAGACCCAGTACTTC.

Concerning this clone itself: Other nucleotide sequences in the sample specify the same CDR3. The rearrangement links TRBV5-1 to TRBJ2-1; 9 nucleotides match TRBD2. V gave up 0 bases and J gave up 3 bases; unmatched junction bases: 1. The CDR3 covers 15 residues. Germline V lookup: CDR1 SGHRS, CDR2 YFSETQ. In DNA form, the CDR3 reads TGCGCCAGCAGCTTGGGACTAGCGGTCTACAATGAGCAGTTCTTC. Amino acid sequence: CASSLGLAVYNEQFF.

The chain recombines TRBV29-1 with TRBJ1-2; no clear D gene. CDR3 length equals 13 residues. Trimming shortened V by 1 base and J by 4 bases, and 10 bases separated the two germline ends. Germline CDR1 is SQVTM and CDR2 is ANQGSEA. In nucleotides, the CDR3 is TGCAGCGTTGAAGCCGTACAGACCTATGGCTACACCTTC. The encoded protein is CSVEAVQTYGYTF.

The V call is TRBV6-5, the J call TRBJ2-2; no clear D. The CDR3 sequence is 13 residues long. V lost 2 bases to trimming and J lost 5 bases, with 6 bases between them. Looked up from germline, CDR1 is MNHEY and CDR2 is SVGAGI. DNA for the CDR3: TGTGCCAGCAGTTACATTCCTACCGGGGAGCTGTTTTTT. Its translation is CASSYIPTGELFF.

The V and J genes are TRBV27 and TRBJ2-1; no firm D call. The CDR3 totals 15 residues. Germline CDR1 and CDR2: MNHEY and SMNVEV (reference sequence). V was shortened by 6 bases and J by 6 bases, with 18 bases between the two germline ends. CDR3 sequence (DNA): TGTGCCAGCAGAGATCCTACCTGGAACCTCAATGAGCAGTTCTTC. Translation gives CASRDPTWNLNEQFF.

The chain couples TRBV29-1 to TRBJ2-1; D ambiguous. This CDR3 comprises 13 residues. Germline V CDR1 and CDR2: SQVTM, ANQGSEA. V lost 1 base, J lost 5 bases, and 9 bases lay in between. The CDR3 DNA reads as TGCAGCGTTGAAGTAGTAAGGGACAATGAGCAGTTCTTC. This codes for CSVEVVRDNEQFF.

The gene calls are TRBV7-9 and TRBJ1-5; TRBD1 might be the D (6 bases). The CDR3 contains 13 residues. The V end was cut by 5 bases, the J end by 4 bases, with 9 bases between. The germline CDR1 and CDR2 sequences are SEHNR and FQNEAQ (reference sequence). This CDR3 is CASSITGNQPQHF. The DNA for the CDR3 is TGTGCCAGCAGCATTACAGGGAATCAGCCCCAGCATTTT. Full variable domain (remainder filled in from reference TRBV7-9 and TRBJ1-5): DTGVSQNPRHKITKRGQNVTFRCDPISEHNRLYWYRQTLGQGPEFLTYFQNEAQLEKSRLLSDRFSAERPKGSFSTLEIQRTEQGDSAMYLCASSITGNQPQHFGDGTRLSIL.

J is TRBJ2-5 and V is TRBV9; no reliable D call. The ends were cut back, 3 bases at V and 5 bases at J, with 2 bases in the middle. CDR3 length equals 10 residues. The germline CDR1 and CDR2 sequences are SGDLS and YYNGEE. The CDR3 coding sequence is TGTGCCAGCAGCGGGGAGACCCAGTACTTC. It is translated as CASSGETQYF.

The count of this clone is one. The chain employs TRBV2 and TRBJ1-2; D is ambiguous. V lost 4 bases, J lost 5 bases, and 14 bases lay in between. The CDR3 runs to 14 residues. Germline CDR1 reads SNHLY; CDR2 reads FYNNEI. In DNA form, the CDR3 reads TGTGCCAGCAGTGCCGACTCCCTAGGGTATGGCTACACCTTC. Translated: CASSADSLGYGYTF.

The rearrangement joins TRBV29-1 to TRBJ2-3; no definite D call. The CDR3 covers 11 residues. In germline, CDR1 is SQVTM, CDR2 ANQGSEA. V dropped 2 bases and J dropped 4 bases, with 4 bases sitting between them. The CDR3 spells CSVEPADTQYF. CDR3 bases: TGCAGCGTTGAACCAGCAGATACGCAGTATTTT.

This clone was picked up a small number of times. This sequence joins TRBV5-5 and TRBJ2-3, with 9 bases that match TRBD2. Germline lookup yields CDR1 SGHKS and CDR2 YYEKEE (reference sequence). This CDR3 is built from 12 residues. Trimming cost V 0 bases and J 14 bases; bases outside gene matches: 4. CDR3 DNA: TGTGCCAGCAGCTTGGGAGCGGGGGGCGCGTATTTT. This gives the protein CASSLGAGGAYF.

The chain uses TRBV25-1 and TRBJ1-1, with D maybe TRBD1 (6 bases). Germline CDR1 MGHDK, CDR2 SYGVNS. Trimming shortened V by 4 bases and J by 4 bases, and 10 bases separated the two germline ends. The CDR3 spans 13 residues. The CDR3 reads CASSVTGSTEAFF. Written as DNA, the CDR3 is TGTGCCAGCAGTGTTACAGGGTCCACTGAAGCTTTCTTT. Based on the CDR3 plus reference TRBV25-1 and TRBJ1-1, the full variable domain is EADIYQTPRYLVIGTGKKITLECSQTMGHDKMYWYQQDPGMELHLIHYSYGVNSTEKGDLSSESTVSRIRTEHFPLTLESARPSHTSQYLCASSVTGSTEAFFGQGTRLTVV.

The chain is built from TRBV7-2 and TRBJ2-3; 10 positions match TRBD2. The V gene's germline CDR1 is SGHTA and CDR2 FQGNSA. The CDR3 has 16 amino acids. V lost 4 bases and J lost 5; bases outside the gene matches: 9. CDR3 protein: CASSSTSGGAIDTQYF. The DNA of the CDR3 is TGTGCCAGCAGCTCTACCAGCGGGGGGGCAATAGATACGCAGTATTTT.

The chain recombines TRBV27 with TRBJ1-1; D is uncertain. V was clipped by 5 bases and J by 2 bases, with 21 bases between them. Germline CDR1 is MNHEY and CDR2 is SMNVEV (reference sequence). CDR3 length equals 17 residues. Here the CDR3 DNA reads TGTGCCAGCAGTCCCGGGAATCGAGGAAAGGGTAACACTGAAGCTTTCTTT. This translates into CASSPGNRGKGNTEAFF.

V usage is TRBV5-1 and J usage is TRBJ2-3; possibly TRBD2 for D (6 bases). There are 15 residues in the CDR3. Looked up from germline, CDR1 is SGHRS and CDR2 is YFSETQ. Trimming left V 2 bases short and J 4 bases short, with 14 bases between. The chain's CDR3 is CASSFGGTVSDTQYF. DNA of the CDR3: TGCGCCAGCAGCTTTGGGGGGACGGTGTCAGATACGCAGTATTTT.

The genes are TRBV5-1 and TRBJ2-6, with D unclear. The CDR3 has 11 amino acids. Looked up from germline, CDR1 is SGHRS and CDR2 is YFSETQ. V gave up 2 bases and J gave up 10 bases, with 4 bases separating them. The CDR3 here is CASSLRNVLTF. CDR3 bases: TGCGCCAGCAGCTTAAGAAACGTCCTGACTTTC.